The present T cell receptor beta chain was sequenced within a study of OX40 agonist ivuxolimab in advanced cancers. Study background: Three patients showed partial responses: one hepatocellular carcinoma and two cutaneous melanoma cases. Study-level findings and limits: The antigens recognized by the expanded peripheral T cells, that is their antigen specificity, were not determined.

Profiling relied on immunoSEQ multiplex PCR, and the TCRdb table lists in-frame clones only, not all of them. The sample has about 90,000 clones, 80% to 90% seen once. With 3 bases clipped from V and 3 bases from J, the junction kept 8 bases outside the gene matches. CDR3 size: 17 residues. From germline, CDR1 is SGDLS and CDR2 YYNGEE. This clone is a singleton in its sample. The target antigen is unknown. The sequence was collected from an adult with an advanced solid tumor such as melanoma, head and neck, liver or kidney cancer. The material sequenced was CD4+ or CD8+ T cells sorted from blood, taken in a trial of the OX40 agonist ivuxolimab. The V and J genes are TRBV9 and TRBJ2-1; TRBD1 agrees at 11 bases. This chain's CDR3 is CASSERPGTGGYNEQFF. The DNA for the CDR3 is TGTGCCAGCAGCGAAAGGCCCGGGACAGGGGGCTACAATGAGCAGTTCTTC.